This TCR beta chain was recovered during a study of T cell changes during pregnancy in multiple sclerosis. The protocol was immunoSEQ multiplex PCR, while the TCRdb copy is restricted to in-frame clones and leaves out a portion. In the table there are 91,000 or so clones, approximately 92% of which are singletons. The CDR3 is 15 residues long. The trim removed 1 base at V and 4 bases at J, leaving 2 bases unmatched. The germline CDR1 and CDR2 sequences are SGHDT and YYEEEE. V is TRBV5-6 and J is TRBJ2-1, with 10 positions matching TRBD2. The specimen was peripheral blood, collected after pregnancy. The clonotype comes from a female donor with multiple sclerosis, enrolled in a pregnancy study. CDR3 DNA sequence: TGTGCCAGCAGCTTGTTAGCGGGAGGTTACAATGAGCAGTTCTTC. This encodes CASSLLAGGYNEQFF.